These T cell receptor beta chains were read from a single sample in a study of Graves' ophthalmopathy and Graves' hyperthyroidism. TCRdb called the multiplex PCR reads again in MiXCR, with one record for every CDR3 protein. The table records about 620,000 distinct CDR3 sequences, about a fifth of them present only once. Sequenced: peripheral blood. These receptors all come from a woman aged 18-30 years with stable Graves' hyperthyroidism. Some clones in this sample may be carry-over from other donors' samples. Both conserved end residues are part of each CDR3. A D gene is named only where the DNA matches it firmly. Part of the rows lack a size; the others show once, few, many or a class for expanded clones.

TRBV30	15	-	TRBJ1-5	-	CAWATQGYSNQPQHF	TGTGCCTGGGCTACCCAGGGGTATAGCAATCAGCCCCAGCATTTT
TRBV12-3/TRBV12-4	13	-	TRBJ1-5	-	CASSFMVNQPQHF	TGTGCCAGCAGTTTCATGGTAAATCAGCCTCAGCATTTT
TRBV20-1	14	-	TRBJ2-7	once	CSARGPGSPYEQYF	TGCAGTGCTAGAGGGCCAGGTTCTCCCTACGAGCAGTACTTC
TRBV5-1	16	-	TRBJ1-1	many	CASSLGPLQGNTEAFF	TGCGCCAGCAGCTTGGGCCCCTTACAGGGTAACACTGAAGCTTTCTTT
TRBV19	17	TRBD1	TRBJ2-6	few	CASSIPRTGSGANVLTF	TGTGCCAGTAGTATCCCGCGGACAGGGTCTGGGGCCAACGTCCTGACTTTC
TRBV6-1	14	-	TRBJ2-7	-	CASSEPDGFGEQCF	TGTGCCAGCAGTGAACCCGACGGATTTGGAGAGCAGTGCTTC
TRBV4-3	16	TRBD1	TRBJ1-1	many	CASSLARTGGRTEAFF	TGCGCCAGCAGCCTAGCTCGGACAGGGGGACGAACTGAAGCTTTCTTT
TRBV5-1	15	-	TRBJ2-5	few	CASSLVATGQETQYF	TGCGCCAGCAGCTTGGTGGCGACGGGACAAGAGACCCAGTACTTC
TRBV28	12	-	TRBJ1-1	-	CASSSWSTEAFF	TGTGCCAGCAGTAGCTGGTCCACTGAAGCTTTCTTT
TRBV27	13	-	TRBJ1-1	many	CASSWSANTEAFF	TGTGCCAGCAGTTGGTCGGCGAACACTGAAGCTTTCTTT
TRBV28	17	-	TRBJ1-5	-	CASSFLLTGDSNQPQHF	TGTGCCAGCAGTTTCCTATTGACAGGCGATAGCAATCAGCCCCAGCATTTT
TRBV13	15	-	TRBJ1-2	-	CASSFGAGEDYGYTF	TGTGCCAGCAGCTTTGGGGCAGGGGAAGACTATGGCTACACCTTC
TRBV12-5	12	-	TRBJ1-1	-	CASVIGNTEAFF	TGTGCTAGTGTGATAGGGAACACTGAAGCTTTCTTT
TRBV30	15	-	TRBJ1-6	-	CAWSVAGIYNSPLHF	TGTGCCTGGAGTGTAGCCGGGATCTATAATTCACCCCTCCACTTT
TRBV2	13	-	TRBJ1-2	many	CASSEGNSYGYTF	TGTGCCAGCAGTGAAGGGAATTCCTATGGCTACACCTTC
TRBV7-8	16	TRBD1	TRBJ2-7	many	CASSLAGRTGFYEQYF	TGTGCCAGCAGCTTAGCTGGCCGGACAGGGTTCTACGAGCAGTACTTC
TRBV5-6	18	TRBD1	TRBJ2-4	many	CASSSPGQLAVAKNIQYF	TGTGCCAGCAGCTCCCCGGGACAGCTAGCCGTAGCCAAAAACATTCAGTACTTC
TRBV6-2/TRBV6-3	19	TRBD1	TRBJ1-1	few	CASSYSTIRGITSYTEAFF	TGTGCCAGCAGTTACTCCACAATCAGGGGGATTACCAGTTACACTGAAGCTTTCTTT
TRBV10-3	16	-	TRBJ1-2	many	CAISEFGSWEADGYTF	TGTGCCATCAGTGAGTTCGGGTCTTGGGAAGCGGATGGCTACACCTTC
TRBV4-1	16	TRBD2	TRBJ2-5	many	CASSQGSGWEGETQYF	TGCGCCAGCAGCCAAGGGTCGGGATGGGAGGGAGAGACCCAGTACTTC
TRBV28	12	-	TRBJ2-7	many	CASSVGPAEQYF	TGTGCCAGCTCCGTTGGCCCCGCCGAGCAGTACTTC
TRBV12-3/TRBV12-4	15	-	TRBJ2-5	many	CASSSSGRTKETQYF	TGTGCCAGCAGTTCGAGCGGGCGAACTAAGGAGACCCAGTACTTC
TRBV15	12	-	TRBJ1-1	many	CATSRYNTEAFF	TGTGCCACCAGCAGATACAACACTGAAGCTTTCTTT
TRBV20-1	17	TRBD2	TRBJ2-2	-	CSAKHGLAGGNTGELFF	TGCAGTGCTAAACACGGACTAGCGGGGGGGAACACCGGGGAGCTGTTTTTT
TRBV30	12	-	TRBJ2-7	many	CAWSAGAYEQYF	TGTGCCTGGAGTGCGGGTGCCTACGAGCAGTACTTC
TRBV12-3/TRBV12-4	13	-	TRBJ1-1	-	CASRDGLTTEAFF	TGTGCCAGCAGAGACGGGTTAACCACTGAAGCTTTCTTT
TRBV7-3	17	TRBD1	TRBJ1-6	many	CASSLGSGGRGTSPLHF	TGTGCCAGCAGCTTAGGAAGTGGTGGCAGGGGGACGTCACCCCTCCACTTT
TRBV12-3/TRBV12-4	14	-	TRBJ2-7	-	CASSLRLVSYEQYF	TGTGCCAGCAGTTTAAGGCTAGTCTCCTACGAGCAGTACTTC
TRBV2	15	-	TRBJ2-5	-	CASSERSGDPETQYF	TGTGCCAGCAGTGAAAGATCAGGTGACCCTGAGACCCAGTACTTC
TRBV6-5	17	TRBD1	TRBJ1-6	few	CASSLDRGPNLNSPLHF	TGTGCCAGCAGTCTCGACAGGGGGCCGAACCTCAATTCACCCCTCCACTTT
TRBV28	17	-	TRBJ1-2	many	CASSFEDSSRGSYGYTF	TGTGCCAGCAGTTTCGAAGATTCATCCAGGGGAAGCTATGGCTACACCTTC
TRBV12-3/TRBV12-4	14	-	TRBJ2-7	many	CASSLGTRIYEQYF	TGTGCCAGCAGTTTAGGGACCAGAATCTACGAGCAGTACTTC
TRBV20-1	15	-	TRBJ1-6	few	CSAGVTSSYNSPLHF	TGCAGTGCTGGGGTCACGAGCTCCTATAATTCACCCCTCCACTTT
TRBV12-5	13	-	TRBJ2-5	-	CASGRSGLETQYF	TGTGCTAGTGGTCGCTCGGGGCTCGAGACCCAGTACTTC
TRBV2	15	TRBD1	TRBJ2-7	-	CASRLDRGGVYEQYF	TGTGCCAGCAGACTGGACAGGGGGGGCGTCTACGAGCAGTACTTC
TRBV6-4	14	TRBD1	TRBJ1-6	-	CASSPGDRNSPLHF	TGTGCCAGCAGTCCAGGGGACAGAAATTCACCCCTCCACTTT
TRBV6-5	17	-	TRBJ2-4	many	CASSPIIGRLAKNIQYF	TGTGCCAGCAGCCCCATTATTGGGCGACTAGCCAAAAACATTCAGTACTTC
TRBV12-3/TRBV12-4	15	-	TRBJ2-7	-	CASSSYVPGFYEQYF	TGTGCCAGCAGTAGCTATGTACCCGGTTTCTACGAGCAGTACTTC
TRBV12-3/TRBV12-4	17	TRBD1	TRBJ2-7	few	CASSFAGTGRIYYEQYF	TGTGCCAGCAGTTTCGCCGGGACAGGGCGGATCTACTACGAGCAGTACTTC
TRBV7-9	14	TRBD1	TRBJ2-5	many	CASSEGQFQETQYF	TGTGCCAGCAGCGAGGGACAGTTCCAAGAGACCCAGTACTTC
TRBV19	14	TRBD1	TRBJ1-1	-	CASSMGQGVTEAFF	TGTGCCAGTAGTATGGGACAGGGGGTCACTGAAGCTTTCTTT
TRBV2	12	-	TRBJ2-7	many	CASSRTLREQYF	TGTGCCAGCAGTCGGACACTGAGGGAGCAGTACTTC
TRBV6-5	15	-	TRBJ1-1	many	CASSYSRDTNTEAFF	TGTGCCAGCAGTTACTCCCGGGACACGAACACTGAAGCTTTCTTT
TRBV11-2	19	TRBD1	TRBJ1-5	few	CASSFRPSGTGSGNQPQHF	TGTGCCAGCAGCTTTAGGCCGTCCGGGACAGGGTCGGGCAATCAGCCCCAGCATTTT
TRBV5-4	14	TRBD1	TRBJ1-2	many	CASSTWTGTYGYTF	TGTGCCAGCAGCACCTGGACAGGGACCTATGGCTACACCTTC
TRBV12-3/TRBV12-4	14	-	TRBJ1-5	many	CASSFPPYTGPQHF	TGTGCCAGCAGTTTTCCACCCTATACAGGGCCCCAGCATTTT
TRBV12-5	15	-	TRBJ1-1	many	CASGLVPSQGTEAFF	TGTGCTAGTGGTTTGGTACCCTCACAGGGCACTGAAGCTTTCTTT
TRBV28	15	-	TRBJ2-2	-	CASSLFGGATGELFF	TGTGCCAGCAGTTTGTTTGGCGGGGCCACCGGGGAGCTGTTTTTT
TRBV12-3/TRBV12-4	16	-	TRBJ1-3	many	CASSLRWASSGNTIYF	TGTGCCAGCAGTTTGAGGTGGGCTAGCTCTGGAAACACCATATATTTT
TRBV20-1	14	-	TRBJ1-2	-	CSAHGIQSNYGYTF	TGCAGTGCTCACGGGATACAATCTAACTATGGCTACACCTTC
TRBV6-1	15	-	TRBJ1-5	many	CASSEIRTLGQPQHF	TGTGCCAGCAGTGAAATCCGCACACTGGGGCAGCCCCAGCATTTT
TRBV28	13	TRBD1	TRBJ1-2	-	CASSLNRGPGYTF	TGTGCCAGCAGTTTGAACAGGGGGCCCGGCTACACCTTC
TRBV16	12	-	TRBJ1-1	few	CASSQFGTEAFF	TGTGCCAGCAGCCAATTCGGCACTGAAGCTTTCTTT
TRBV11-2	14	TRBD1	TRBJ1-3	-	CASSFTGAGNTIYF	TGTGCCAGCAGCTTTACAGGGGCTGGAAACACCATATATTTT
TRBV7-8	16	TRBD1	TRBJ2-2	few	CASSLRDRGLAGELFF	TGTGCCAGCAGCTTACGGGACAGGGGCTTGGCCGGGGAGCTGTTTTTT
TRBV5-1	14	-	TRBJ2-5	many	CASSPTSAQETQYF	TGCGCCAGCAGCCCGACTAGTGCTCAAGAGACCCAGTACTTC
TRBV6-5	16	TRBD2	TRBJ2-5	-	CASSYVGLGGSRTQYF	TGTGCCAGCAGTTACGTGGGACTAGGTGGGTCCAGGACCCAGTACTTC
TRBV6-1	14	-	TRBJ2-6	many	CASLVSSGANVLTF	TGTGCCAGCCTTGTAAGCTCTGGGGCCAACGTCCTGACTTTC
TRBV6-1	13	-	TRBJ1-5	many	CASALHQTQPQHF	TGTGCCAGCGCCTTGCATCAGACCCAGCCCCAGCATTTT